This T cell receptor (beta chain) was captured in a study of blood T cell repertoires in COVID-19. Study as a whole: From the United States, Italy and Spain came samples of acute and convalescent COVID-19. T cells, B-cell-depleted T cells, or PBMCs supplied cDNA or gDNA.

V was clipped by 4 bases and J by 3 bases, with 7 bases between them. Germline CDR1 reads LGHDT; CDR2 reads YNNKEL (reference sequence). This CDR3 contains 13 residues. Authors' analysis steps: Nucleated cell number was recorded as an estimate derived from reference gene primer amplification. Libraries were prepared by immunoSEQ multiplex PCR; TCRdb keeps only in-frame clonotypes and omits some of them. For V, J and clone size, that table is used; D and trimming come from the DNA. This sample has 65,000 to 75,000 clones, with approximately 89% found just once. In this sample, this clone turned up once.

The sample comprised peripheral blood. The clonotype comes from a woman in her forties or fifties with active COVID-19. The genes are TRBV3-1 (or the pseudogene TRBV3-2) and TRBJ1-5; the D is unclear. CDR3 coding DNA: TGTGCCAGCAGCCCCACAGACAATCAGCCCCAGCATTTT. Amino acid sequence: CASSPTDNQPQHF.